This T cell receptor beta chain stems from a study of cytomegalovirus exposure and HLA in healthy donors. Study in general: Unique TCRs from HLA-typed donors, roughly 89 million of them, were held in an early data release.

Study conclusions and caveats: Prediction of most subjects' HLA-A and HLA-B alleles by TCR beta sequences was reportedly accurate. A later analysis found most CMV-associated TCR beta chains apparently HLA-restricted.

Use of 60 Vbeta and 13 Jbeta primers characterized the PCR. Measured with immunoSEQ multiplex PCR; TCRdb has only the in-frame clones, and not every one. The data contain 95,000 to 150,000 clones, around 80% of them singletons. The CDR3 contains 14 residues. Germline V CDR1 and CDR2: MNHEY, SMNVEV (reference sequence). V was cut by 5 bases and J by 6 bases, with 14 bases left in between. This clone has a single count. Its antigen remains unidentified. The sequenced sample consisted of PBMCs. The clonotype originates from a woman aged 45-65 years in good health and CMV-seropositive. The rearrangement uses TRBV27 and TRBJ1-5; no clear D gene. The CDR3 sequence is CASSPILGGQPQHF. The CDR3 region has the DNA TGTGCCAGCAGTCCGATTCTAGGAGGTCAGCCCCAGCATTTT.